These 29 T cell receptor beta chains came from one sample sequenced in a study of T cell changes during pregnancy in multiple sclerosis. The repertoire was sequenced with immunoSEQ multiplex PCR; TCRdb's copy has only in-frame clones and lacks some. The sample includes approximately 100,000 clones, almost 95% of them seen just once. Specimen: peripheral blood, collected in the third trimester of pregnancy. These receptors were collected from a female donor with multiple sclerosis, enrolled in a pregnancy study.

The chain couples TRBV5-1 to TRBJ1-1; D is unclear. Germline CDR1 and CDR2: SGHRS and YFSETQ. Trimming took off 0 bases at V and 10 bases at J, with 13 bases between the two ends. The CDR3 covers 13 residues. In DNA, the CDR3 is TGCGCCAGCAGCTTGGTGGTGGCCTCGGGAGCTTTCTTT. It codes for CASSLVVASGAFF.

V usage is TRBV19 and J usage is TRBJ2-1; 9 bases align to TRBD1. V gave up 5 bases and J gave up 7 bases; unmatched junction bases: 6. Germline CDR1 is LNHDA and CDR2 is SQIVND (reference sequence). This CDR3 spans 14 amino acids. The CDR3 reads CASSSWDRVNEQFF. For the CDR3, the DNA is TGTGCCAGTAGTTCCTGGGACAGGGTAAATGAGCAGTTCTTC.

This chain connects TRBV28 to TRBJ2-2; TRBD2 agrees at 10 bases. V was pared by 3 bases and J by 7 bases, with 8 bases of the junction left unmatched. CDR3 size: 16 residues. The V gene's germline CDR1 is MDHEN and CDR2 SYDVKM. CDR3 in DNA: TGTGCCAGCAGTTTTAGGCTAGCGGGAGTTTTCGGGGAGCTGTTTTTT. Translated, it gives CASSFRLAGVFGELFF.

The chain's CDR3 is CASSDPGQSYNEQFF. In DNA form, the CDR3 reads TGTGCCAGCAGCGATCCGGGACAGAGTTACAATGAGCAGTTCTTC. The V gene is TRBV7-6, the J gene TRBJ2-1; the match to TRBD1 covers 7 bases. The CDR3 is made up of 15 amino acids. The trim removed 5 bases at V and 4 bases at J, leaving 8 bases unmatched. Per germline, CDR1 SGHVS and CDR2 FNYEAQ.

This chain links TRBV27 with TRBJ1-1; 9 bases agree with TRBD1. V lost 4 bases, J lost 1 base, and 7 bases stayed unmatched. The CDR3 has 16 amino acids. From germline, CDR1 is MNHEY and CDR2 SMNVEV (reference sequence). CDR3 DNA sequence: TGTGCCAGCAGTTCCCGGACAGGGGTTGGGAACACTGAAGCTTTCTTT. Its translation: CASSSRTGVGNTEAFF.

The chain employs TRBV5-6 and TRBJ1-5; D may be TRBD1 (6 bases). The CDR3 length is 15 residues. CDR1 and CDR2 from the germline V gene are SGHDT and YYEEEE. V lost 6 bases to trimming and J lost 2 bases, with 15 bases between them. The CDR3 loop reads CASMKWGGGNQPQHF. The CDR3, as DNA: TGTGCCAGCATGAAATGGGGGGGCGGCAATCAGCCCCAGCATTTT.

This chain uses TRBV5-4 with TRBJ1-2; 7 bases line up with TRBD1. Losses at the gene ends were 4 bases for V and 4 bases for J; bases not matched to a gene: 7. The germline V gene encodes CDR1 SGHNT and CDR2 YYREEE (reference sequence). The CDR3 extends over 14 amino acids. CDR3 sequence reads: CASSPPGQTYGYTF. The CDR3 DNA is TGTGCCAGCAGCCCGCCGGGACAGACCTATGGCTACACCTTC.

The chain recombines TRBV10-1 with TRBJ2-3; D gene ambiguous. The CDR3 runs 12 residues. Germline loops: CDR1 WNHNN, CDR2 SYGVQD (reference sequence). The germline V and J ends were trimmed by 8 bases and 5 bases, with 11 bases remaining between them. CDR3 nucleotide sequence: TGCGCCAGCCCCGGTGGGCTAGATACGCAGTATTTT. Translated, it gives CASPGGLDTQYF.

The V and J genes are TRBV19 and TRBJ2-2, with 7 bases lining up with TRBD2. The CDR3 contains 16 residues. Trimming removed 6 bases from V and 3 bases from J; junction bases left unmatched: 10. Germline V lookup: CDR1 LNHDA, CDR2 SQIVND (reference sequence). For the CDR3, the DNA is TGTGCCAGTAGACAAGTCGGGACTACCGACACCGGGGAGCTGTTTTTT. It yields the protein CASRQVGTTDTGELFF.

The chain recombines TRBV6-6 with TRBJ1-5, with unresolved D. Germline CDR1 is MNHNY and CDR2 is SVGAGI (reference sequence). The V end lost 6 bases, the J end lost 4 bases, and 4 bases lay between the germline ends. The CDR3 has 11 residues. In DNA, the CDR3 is TGTGCCAGCAGAGAGAATCAGCCCCAGCATTTT. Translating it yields CASRENQPQHF.

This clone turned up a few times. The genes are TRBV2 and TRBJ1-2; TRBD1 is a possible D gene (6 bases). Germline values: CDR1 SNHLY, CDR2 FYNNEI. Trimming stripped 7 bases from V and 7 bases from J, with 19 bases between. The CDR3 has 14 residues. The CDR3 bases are TGTGCCAGCACTAACAGGGACCCTCAGGGTGGCTACACCTTC. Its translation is CASTNRDPQGGYTF. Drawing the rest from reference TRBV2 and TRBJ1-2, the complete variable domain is EPEVTQTPSHQVTQMGQEVILRCVPISNHLYFYWYRQILGQKVEFLVSFYNNEISEKSEIFDDQFSVERPDGSNFTLKIRSTKLEDSAMYFCASTNRDPQGGYTFGSGTRLTVV.

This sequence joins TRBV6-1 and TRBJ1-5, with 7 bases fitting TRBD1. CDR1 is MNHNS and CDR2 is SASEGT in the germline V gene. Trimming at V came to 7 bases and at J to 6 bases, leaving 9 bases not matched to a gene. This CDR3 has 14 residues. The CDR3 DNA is TGTGCCAGCACCTCACAGGGGCAGATTCAGCCCCAGCATTTT. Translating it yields CASTSQGQIQPQHF.

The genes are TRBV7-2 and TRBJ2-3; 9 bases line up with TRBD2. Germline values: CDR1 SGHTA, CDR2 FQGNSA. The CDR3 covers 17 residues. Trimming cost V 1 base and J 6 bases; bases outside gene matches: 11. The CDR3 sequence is CASSLVLAGPPGDTQYF. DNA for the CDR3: TGTGCCAGCAGCTTAGTTCTAGCGGGACCCCCGGGGGATACGCAGTATTTT. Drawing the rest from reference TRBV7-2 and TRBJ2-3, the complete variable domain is GAGVSQSPSNKVTEKGKDVELRCDPISGHTALYWYRQSLGQGLEFLIYFQGNSAPDKSGLPSDRFSAERTGGSVSTLTIQRTQQEDSAVYLCASSLVLAGPPGDTQYFGPGTRLTVL.

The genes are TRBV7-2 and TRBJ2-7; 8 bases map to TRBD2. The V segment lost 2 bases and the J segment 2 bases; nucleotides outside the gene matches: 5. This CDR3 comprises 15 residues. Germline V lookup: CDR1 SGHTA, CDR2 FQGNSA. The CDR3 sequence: CASSLSGSMAYEQYF. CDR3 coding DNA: TGTGCCAGCAGCTTAAGCGGGAGTATGGCCTACGAGCAGTACTTC.

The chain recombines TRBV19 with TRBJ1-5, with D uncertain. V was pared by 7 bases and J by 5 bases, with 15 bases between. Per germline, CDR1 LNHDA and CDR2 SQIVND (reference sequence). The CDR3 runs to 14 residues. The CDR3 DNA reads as TGTGCCAGTAAAGAGTCGGCGGACTATCAGCCCCAGCATTTT. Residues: CASKESADYQPQHF.

CDR3 coding DNA: TGTGCCAGCAGTCCATCCCGGACAGGGGGCATTCTCCGAAACACCATATATTTT. Residues: CASSPSRTGGILRNTIYF. This chain uses TRBV27 with TRBJ1-3; TRBD1 matches 11 bases. Per germline, CDR1 MNHEY and CDR2 SMNVEV (reference sequence). V was clipped by 5 bases and J by 5 bases; unmatched bases: 14. The CDR3 has 18 amino acids.

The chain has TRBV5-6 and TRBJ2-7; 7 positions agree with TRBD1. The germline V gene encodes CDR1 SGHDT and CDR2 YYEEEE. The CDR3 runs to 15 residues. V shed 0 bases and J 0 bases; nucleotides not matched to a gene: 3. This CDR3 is CASSLAGGDSYEQYF. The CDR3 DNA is TGTGCCAGCAGCTTGGCAGGGGGTGACTCCTACGAGCAGTACTTC.

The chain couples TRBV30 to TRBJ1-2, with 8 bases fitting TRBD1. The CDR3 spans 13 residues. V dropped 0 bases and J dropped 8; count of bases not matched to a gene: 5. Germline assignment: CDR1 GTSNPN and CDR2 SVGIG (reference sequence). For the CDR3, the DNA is TGTGCCTGGAGTGTCGTGGGGACAGGCGGCTACACCTTC. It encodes CAWSVVGTGGYTF. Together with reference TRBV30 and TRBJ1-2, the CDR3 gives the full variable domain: SQTIHQWPATLVQPVGSPLSLECTVEGTSNPNLYWYRQAAGRGLQLLFYSVGIGQISSEVPQNLSASRPQDRQFILSSKKLLLSDSGFYLCAWSVVGTGGYTFGSGTRLTVV.

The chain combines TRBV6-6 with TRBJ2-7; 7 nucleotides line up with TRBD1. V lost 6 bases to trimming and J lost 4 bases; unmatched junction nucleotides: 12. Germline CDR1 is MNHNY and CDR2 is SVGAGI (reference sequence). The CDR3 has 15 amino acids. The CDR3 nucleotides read TGTGCCAGCAGACCCAAGGACAGGCCCGTATACGAGCAGTACTTC. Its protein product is CASRPKDRPVYEQYF.

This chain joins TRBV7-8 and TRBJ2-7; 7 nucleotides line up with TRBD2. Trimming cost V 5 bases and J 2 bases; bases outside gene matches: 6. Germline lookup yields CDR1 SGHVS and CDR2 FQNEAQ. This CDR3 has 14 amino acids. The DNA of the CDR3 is TGTGCCAGCAGCCACGCTAGCGGCCCCTACGAGCAGTACTTC. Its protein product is CASSHASGPYEQYF.

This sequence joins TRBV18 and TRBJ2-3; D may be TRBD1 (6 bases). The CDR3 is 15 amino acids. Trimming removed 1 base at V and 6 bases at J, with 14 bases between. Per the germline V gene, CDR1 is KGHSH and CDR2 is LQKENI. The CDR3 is CASSPLGRGFDTQYF. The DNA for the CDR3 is TGTGCCAGCTCACCACTGGGCAGGGGTTTCGATACGCAGTATTTT.

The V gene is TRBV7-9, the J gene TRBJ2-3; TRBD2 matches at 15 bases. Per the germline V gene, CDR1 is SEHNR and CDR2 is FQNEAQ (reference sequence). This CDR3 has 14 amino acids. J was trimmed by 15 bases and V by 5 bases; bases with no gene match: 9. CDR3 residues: CASSPGLAGGPGYF. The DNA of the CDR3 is TGTGCCAGCAGCCCCGGACTAGCGGGAGGGCCGGGTTATTTT.

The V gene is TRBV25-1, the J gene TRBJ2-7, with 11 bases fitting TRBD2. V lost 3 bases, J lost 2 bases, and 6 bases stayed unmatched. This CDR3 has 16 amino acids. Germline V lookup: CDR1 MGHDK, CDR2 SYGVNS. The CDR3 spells CASSDVTSGSPYEQYF. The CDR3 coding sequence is TGTGCCAGCAGTGACGTAACTAGCGGGAGTCCCTACGAGCAGTACTTC.

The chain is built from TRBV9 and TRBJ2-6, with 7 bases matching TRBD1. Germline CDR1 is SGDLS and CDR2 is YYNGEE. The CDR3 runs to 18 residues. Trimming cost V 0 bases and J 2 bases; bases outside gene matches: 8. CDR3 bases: TGTGCCAGCAGCGTAGACCCCCGGACAGGCCCTGGGGCCAACGTCCTGACTTTC. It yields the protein CASSVDPRTGPGANVLTF. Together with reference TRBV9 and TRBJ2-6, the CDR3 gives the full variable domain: DSGVTQTPKHLITATGQRVTLRCSPRSGDLSVYWYQQSLDQGLQFLIQYYNGEERAKGNILERFSAQQFPDLHSELNLSSLELGDSALYFCASSVDPRTGPGANVLTFGAGSRLTVL.

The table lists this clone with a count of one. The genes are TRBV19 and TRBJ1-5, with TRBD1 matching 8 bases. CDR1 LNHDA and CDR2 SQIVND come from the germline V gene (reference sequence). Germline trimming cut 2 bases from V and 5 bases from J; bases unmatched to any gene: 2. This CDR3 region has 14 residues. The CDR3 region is CASSIPGGHQPQHF. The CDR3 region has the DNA TGTGCCAGTAGTATACCAGGGGGCCATCAGCCCCAGCATTTT. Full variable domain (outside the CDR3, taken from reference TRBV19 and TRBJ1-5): DGGITQSPKYLFRKEGQNVTLSCEQNLNHDAMYWYRQDPGQGLRLIYYSQIVNDFQKGDIAEGYSVSREKKESFPLTVTSAQKNPTAFYLCASSIPGGHQPQHFGDGTRLSIL.

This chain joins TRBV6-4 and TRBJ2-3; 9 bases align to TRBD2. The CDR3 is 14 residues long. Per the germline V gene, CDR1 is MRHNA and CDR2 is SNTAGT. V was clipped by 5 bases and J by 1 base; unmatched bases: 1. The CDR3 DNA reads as TGTGCCAGCAGTCGGACTAGCGGCACAGATACGCAGTATTTT. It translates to CASSRTSGTDTQYF.

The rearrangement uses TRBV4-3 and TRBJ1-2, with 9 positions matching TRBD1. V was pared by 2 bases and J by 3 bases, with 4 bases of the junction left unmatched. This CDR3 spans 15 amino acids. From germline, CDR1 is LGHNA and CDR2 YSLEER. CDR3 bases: TGCGCCAGCAGCCAACGACAGGGGGTGGACTATGGCTACACCTTC. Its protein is CASSQRQGVDYGYTF.

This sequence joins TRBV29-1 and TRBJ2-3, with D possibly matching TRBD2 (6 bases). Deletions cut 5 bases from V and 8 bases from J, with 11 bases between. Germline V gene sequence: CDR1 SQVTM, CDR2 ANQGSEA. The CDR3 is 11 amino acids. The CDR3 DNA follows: TGCAGCGTTAACCGGGAGCGTACGCAGTATTTT. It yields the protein CSVNRERTQYF.

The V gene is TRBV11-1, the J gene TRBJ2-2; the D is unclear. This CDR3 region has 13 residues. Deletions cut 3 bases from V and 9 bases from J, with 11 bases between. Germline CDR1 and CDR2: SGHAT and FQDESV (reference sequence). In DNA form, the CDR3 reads TGTGCCAGCAGCTTCGAGCTTGCCTGGGAGCTGTTTTTT. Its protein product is CASSFELAWELFF.